Sequencing of this TCR beta chain was carried out in a study of T-cell memory formation after mild COVID-19. Study summary: Clusters of TCRs were largely donor specific. Findings of the study overall: Some SARS-CoV-2-responding clones were already detected in memory before infection.

Trimming left V 0 bases short and J 5 bases short, with 13 bases between. The CDR3 totals 15 residues. Germline values: CDR1 LNHNV, CDR2 YYDKDF (reference sequence). On this clonotype itself: The antigen remains unidentified.

TCRdb called the 5' RACE reads again in MiXCR, with one record for every CDR3 protein. Of 150,000 to 200,000 distinct CDR3 sequences in the sample, 25% to 40% were seen once. The sample taken for sequencing was PBMCs or a T cell subset sorted from them (not recorded which). The TCR comes from an adult woman who had mild COVID-19 (a few samples of this study predate the infection). Cell type and time point are not known. J is TRBJ2-5 and V is TRBV15, with D maybe TRBD2 (5 bases). The CDR3 region is CATSRDQSGSETQYF. The DNA of the CDR3 is TGTGCCACCAGCAGAGATCAGTCGGGGAGTGAGACCCAGTACTTC.